Listed here are 23 T cell receptor beta chains from one sample, sequenced in a study of T-cell memory formation after mild COVID-19. TCRdb re-called the 5' RACE reads through MiXCR, storing one row per CDR3 protein. This table has around 300,000 distinct CDR3 sequences, around 15% appearing once. The sequenced sample consisted of PBMCs or a T cell subset sorted from them (not recorded which). Source of these receptors: a man aged 18 to 30 who had mild COVID-19 (a few samples of this study predate the infection). Cell type and time point are not known.

This chain links TRBV7-2 with TRBJ2-5, with D possibly matching TRBD2 (6 bases). This CDR3 is built from 15 residues. CDR1 SGHTA and CDR2 FQGNSA come from the germline V gene. V was clipped by 5 bases and J by 6 bases, with 19 bases between them. The CDR3 DNA is TGTGCCAGCAGCATGGGGGTACTAGCTGGGCAGACCCAGTACTTC. Amino acid sequence: CASSMGVLAGQTQYF.

This clonotype was seen only once. This chain connects TRBV6-5 to TRBJ1-6, with TRBD1 matching over 10 bases. Germline assignment: CDR1 MNHEY and CDR2 SVGAGI. Losses at the gene ends were 8 bases for V and 8 bases for J; bases not matched to a gene: 9. The CDR3 has 15 amino acids. CDR3 loop: CASGIPGQGYSPLHF. The CDR3 DNA is TGTGCCAGCGGTATTCCGGGACAGGGGTATTCACCCCTCCACTTT.

V usage is TRBV29-1 and J usage is TRBJ1-2; D is undetermined. V was shortened by 4 bases and J by 6 bases, with 12 bases between the two germline ends. CDR1 and CDR2 (germline): SQVTM, ANQGSEA. The CDR3 has 12 amino acids. The CDR3 bases are TGCAGCGTTGCTTCACTTAGGGATGGCTACACCTTC. Translation gives CSVASLRDGYTF.

V usage is TRBV20-1 and J usage is TRBJ2-5, with TRBD1 matching 7 bases. This CDR3 has 15 residues. The trim removed 0 bases at V and 2 bases at J, leaving 6 bases unmatched. The germline V gene encodes CDR1 DFQATT and CDR2 SNEGSKA (reference sequence). DNA for the CDR3: TGCAGTGCTAGAGATCTTGGGACAGTACAAGAGACCCAGTACTTC. Amino acid sequence: CSARDLGTVQETQYF.

The rearrangement links TRBV7-2 to TRBJ2-1; 8 nucleotides line up with TRBD1. Trimming took 2 bases from V and 0 from J; bases not matched to a gene: 6. In germline, CDR1 is SGHTA, CDR2 FQGNSA. The CDR3 sequence is 17 residues long. CDR3 residues: CASSLTWGTGSYNEQFF. CDR3 DNA: TGTGCCAGCAGCTTAACATGGGGGACAGGCTCCTACAATGAGCAGTTCTTC.

This clonotype has just a few counts. This chain connects TRBV12-3 or TRBV12-4 to TRBJ1-5; D gene ambiguous. The CDR3 has 13 amino acids. Trimming stripped 5 bases from V and 3 bases from J, with 8 bases between. Written as DNA, the CDR3 is TGTGCCAGCAGTCCCCAGTACAATCAGCCCCAGCATTTT. Amino acid sequence: CASSPQYNQPQHF.

The chain employs TRBV27 and TRBJ2-5; 10 nucleotides align to TRBD2. With V trimmed by 4 bases and J by 5 bases, 4 bases remained unmatched. This CDR3 has 14 amino acids. The germline gives CDR1 MNHEY, CDR2 SMNVEV (reference sequence). This CDR3 reads CASSWLAGAETQYF. CDR3 nucleotide sequence: TGTGCCAGCAGTTGGCTAGCGGGGGCTGAGACCCAGTACTTC.

This clonotype occurred a few times. The chain combines TRBV7-2 with TRBJ1-2, with no clear D. Trimming shortened V by 6 bases and J by 8 bases, and 25 bases separated the two germline ends. The CDR3 is made up of 16 amino acids. Germline loops: CDR1 SGHTA, CDR2 FQGNSA. The CDR3 loop is CASRPPLVDLGGGYTF. The CDR3 DNA sequence: TGTGCCAGCAGACCCCCCCTGGTCGATCTCGGCGGGGGCTACACCTTC. Full variable domain (rest looked up from reference TRBV7-2 and TRBJ1-2): GAGVSQSPSNKVTEKGKDVELRCDPISGHTALYWYRQSLGQGLEFLIYFQGNSAPDKSGLPSDRFSAERTGGSVSTLTIQRTQQEDSAVYLCASRPPLVDLGGGYTFGSGTRLTVV.

The rearrangement uses TRBV20-1 and TRBJ2-3; no clear D. From germline, CDR1 is DFQATT and CDR2 SNEGSKA (reference sequence). The CDR3 has 16 residues. V dropped 5 bases and J dropped 0 bases, with 18 bases sitting between them. The CDR3 region has the DNA TGCAGTGCTGACCGAGGACGGTGGATTAGCACAGATACGCAGTATTTT. Amino acids: CSADRGRWISTDTQYF.

In this sample, this clonotype turned up many times. The CDR3 loop reads CASSQSLGGAVYNEQFF. The CDR3 DNA reads TGTGCCAGCAGTCAATCTTTGGGGGGGGCCGTCTACAATGAGCAGTTCTTC. This sequence joins TRBV27 and TRBJ2-1; TRBD2 might be the D (7 bases). Trimming stripped 5 bases from V and 3 bases from J, with 20 bases between. Germline CDR1 is MNHEY and CDR2 is SMNVEV (reference sequence). The length of the CDR3 is 17 residues.

The rearrangement uses TRBV15 and TRBJ2-7, with D tentatively TRBD1 (5 bases). Trimming shortened V by 0 bases and J by 0 bases, and 9 bases separated the two germline ends. Per germline, CDR1 LNHNV and CDR2 YYDKDF (reference sequence). There are 15 residues in the CDR3. CDR3 residues: CATSRDQGSSYEQYV. The CDR3, as DNA: TGTGCCACCAGCAGAGATCAGGGTAGCTCCTACGAGCAGTACGTC.

This clonotype was counted only a few times. The chain employs TRBV24-1 and TRBJ2-1, with 10 bases identical to TRBD1. CDR3 length equals 16 residues. Trimming took 3 bases from V and 2 from J; bases not matched to a gene: 3. Germline CDR1 and CDR2: KGHDR and SFDVKD. The CDR3, as DNA: TGTGCCACCAGTGATGCCGGGACAGGGGCCTACAATGAGCAGTTCTTC. Residues: CATSDAGTGAYNEQFF.

This clonotype was detected ten times or more. The gene calls are TRBV7-7 and TRBJ2-2, with a possible D match to TRBD2 (7 bases). V lost 0 bases and J 4 bases, leaving 15 bases between the germline ends. The CDR3 is 17 residues long. Germline V gene lookup returns CDR1 SSHAT and CDR2 FNYEAQ (reference sequence). As DNA, the CDR3 is TGTGCCAGCAGCTTAGCCCCCGGGGGGCAGAGCACCGGGGAGCTGTTTTTT. It translates to CASSLAPGGQSTGELFF.

This clonotype was seen only a few times. The chain uses TRBV7-9 and TRBJ1-1; unclear D gene. Trimming took off 5 bases at V and 1 base at J, with 14 bases between the two ends. This CDR3 comprises 15 residues. CDR1 is SEHNR and CDR2 is FQNEAQ in the germline V gene (reference sequence). The CDR3 DNA is TGTGCCAGCAGCCCCGCAGACGGGAGGAACACTGAAGCTTTCTTT. Translating gives CASSPADGRNTEAFF.

In its sample, this clonotype was seen many times. This chain links TRBV6-2 or TRBV6-3 with TRBJ2-1, with unresolved D. Trimming took 1 base from V and 5 from J, leaving 9 bases between them. In germline, CDR1 is MNHEY, CDR2 SVGEGT. The CDR3 contains 14 residues. CDR3 DNA: TGTGCCAGCAGTTACTGGCAGGTAAACAATGAGCAGTTCTTC. This sequence encodes CASSYWQVNNEQFF.

The chain joins TRBV29-1 to TRBJ2-5; 7 nucleotides agree with TRBD2. J gave up 5 bases and V 3 bases, and 3 bases lay outside the gene matches. This CDR3 has 12 residues. Per the germline V gene, CDR1 is SQVTM and CDR2 is ANQGSEA. The DNA of the CDR3 is TGCAGCGTTGATGGGGGGGTCGAGACCCAGTACTTC. It codes for CSVDGGVETQYF.

The chain has TRBV12-3 or TRBV12-4 and TRBJ2-2; 13 bases fit TRBD2. Germline trimming cut 5 bases from V and 3 bases from J; bases unmatched to any gene: 12. CDR3 length equals 19 residues. The CDR3 reads CASSPNPGLAGRDTGELFF. Written as DNA, the CDR3 is TGTGCCAGCAGTCCAAACCCGGGACTAGCGGGGAGGGACACCGGGGAGCTGTTTTTT.

V usage is TRBV6-5 and J usage is TRBJ2-1; tentatively, D is TRBD2 (7 bases). The CDR3 consists of 14 residues. Deletions cut 3 bases from V and 10 bases from J, with 16 bases between. The germline CDR1 and CDR2 sequences are MNHEY and SVGAGI. The CDR3 DNA sequence: TGTGCCAGCAGTTATAGGGGCGGGGGCGTCGAGCAGTTCTTC. It translates to CASSYRGGGVEQFF.

The rearrangement joins TRBV20-1 to TRBJ1-2; 8 positions agree with TRBD1. The CDR3 is 14 residues long. Losses at the gene ends were 3 bases for V and 2 bases for J; bases not matched to a gene: 5. Germline V CDR1 and CDR2: DFQATT, SNEGSKA (reference sequence). CDR3 protein: CSASSQGANYGYTF. CDR3 coding DNA: TGCAGTGCTAGTTCCCAGGGGGCAAACTATGGCTACACCTTC.

In the case of this clonotype: Given a much more abundant clone one base away, this may be a read error. This chain links TRBV5-1 with TRBJ2-7; weak D call: TRBD1 (6 bases). The CDR3 sequence is 13 residues long. Germline V CDR1 and CDR2: SGHRS, YFSETQ. The CDR3 DNA sequence: TGCGACAGCAGCTTGTGGCAGGGGCTCGAGCAGTACTTC. Translation gives CDSSLWQGLEQYF.

This clonotype was observed a few times. The chain employs TRBV7-3 and TRBJ2-1; D unclear. CDR1 is SGHTA, CDR2 FQGTGA, per germline. This CDR3 contains 16 residues. V lost 2 bases to trimming and J lost 3 bases, with 14 bases between them. The CDR3 region is CASSLGVGYRYNEQFF. In DNA form, the CDR3 reads TGTGCCAGCAGCTTAGGAGTAGGGTATCGCTACAATGAGCAGTTCTTC.

This clonotype has a handful of counts. The chain recombines TRBV4-2 with TRBJ2-7; 8 nucleotides match TRBD1. The length of the CDR3 is 15 residues. Germline loops: CDR1 LGHNA, CDR2 YNFKEQ. Trimming took 4 bases from V and 2 from J; bases not matched to a gene: 7. CDR3 in amino acids: CASSPRQGSPYEQYV. As DNA, the CDR3 is TGTGCCAGCAGCCCAAGACAGGGGAGTCCCTACGAGCAGTACGTC.

This clonotype was picked up a small number of times. The gene calls are TRBV7-2 and TRBJ2-1; 8 nucleotides match TRBD2. The length of the CDR3 is 15 residues. Unmatched junction bases numbered 6, after V lost 1 base and J lost 7 bases. CDR1 is SGHTA and CDR2 is FQGNSA in the germline V gene. CDR3 amino acids: CASSLVSSGPNEQFF. For the CDR3, the DNA is TGTGCCAGCAGCTTAGTGTCTAGCGGGCCTAATGAGCAGTTCTTC.